This T cell receptor (beta chain) appears in the sequencing data of a study of blood T cell repertoires in COVID-19. Study in general: Sites across the United States, Italy and Spain contributed samples from acute and convalescent COVID-19. Nucleic acid was either cDNA or gDNA, and it came from T cells, B-cell-depleted T cells, or PBMCs.

This clone was observed a few times. V lost 5 bases and J lost 12, with 14 bases in between. Germline V gene sequence: CDR1 MNHEY, CDR2 SVGEGT. The CDR3 has 12 amino acids. In the original processing: It was from reference gene primer amplification that nucleated cell counts were estimated. Clones were sequenced by immunoSEQ multiplex PCR, and TCRdb holds only the in-frame ones, with some missing. Clonal size and the V and J genes are those of that table, whereas D and trimming came from the DNA. Of 80,000 or so clones listed, about 89% are singletons. Sequenced: peripheral blood. The chain has TRBV6-2 or TRBV6-3 and TRBJ2-4; unclear D gene. The receptor's source is a woman aged 60-75 years with acute or convalescent COVID-19. The CDR3 nucleotides read TGTGCCAGCAGTGATATACTGGGCACTCAGTACTTC. This sequence encodes CASSDILGTQYF.